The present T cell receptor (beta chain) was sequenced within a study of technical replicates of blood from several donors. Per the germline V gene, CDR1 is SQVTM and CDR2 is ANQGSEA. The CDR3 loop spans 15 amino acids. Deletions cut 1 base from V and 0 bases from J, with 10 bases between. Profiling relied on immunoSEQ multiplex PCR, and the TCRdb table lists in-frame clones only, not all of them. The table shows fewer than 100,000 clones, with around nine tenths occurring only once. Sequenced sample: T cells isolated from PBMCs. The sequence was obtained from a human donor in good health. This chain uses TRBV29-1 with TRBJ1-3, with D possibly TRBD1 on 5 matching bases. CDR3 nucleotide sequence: TGCAGCGTTGAAGGGGGCAAAGACTCTGGAAACACCATATATTTT. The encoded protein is CSVEGGKDSGNTIYF.